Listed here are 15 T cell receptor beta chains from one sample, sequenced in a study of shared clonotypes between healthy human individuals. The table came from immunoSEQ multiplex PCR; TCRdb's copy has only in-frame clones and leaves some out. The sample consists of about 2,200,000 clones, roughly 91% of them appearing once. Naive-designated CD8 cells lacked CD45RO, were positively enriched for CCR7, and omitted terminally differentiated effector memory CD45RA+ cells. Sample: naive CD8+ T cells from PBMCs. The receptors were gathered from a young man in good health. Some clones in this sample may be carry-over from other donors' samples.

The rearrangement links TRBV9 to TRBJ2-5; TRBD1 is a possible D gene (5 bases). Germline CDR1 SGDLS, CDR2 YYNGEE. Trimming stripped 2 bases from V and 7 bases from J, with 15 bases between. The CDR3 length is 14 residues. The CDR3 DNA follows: TGTGCCAGCAGCGTCACAGGTATACCAAGGACCCAGTACTTC. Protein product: CASSVTGIPRTQYF.

CDR3 in DNA: TGCGCCAGCAGCCAAGGACAGGGGATCAGTGAGCAGTTCTTC. Translated: CASSQGQGISEQFF. V usage is TRBV4-1 and J usage is TRBJ2-1; TRBD1 matches at 8 bases. Losses at the gene ends were 1 base for V and 9 bases for J; bases not matched to a gene: 5. Germline-derived CDR1 and CDR2 are MGHRA and YSYEKL. The CDR3 spans 14 residues.

CDR3 coding DNA: TGCGCCAGCGGCCTTGGATTGGGATTAAATGAAAAACTGTTTTTT. Amino acid sequence: CASGLGLGLNEKLFF. The gene calls are TRBV4-3 and TRBJ1-4; D gene unclear. Trimming took off 8 bases at V and 5 bases at J, with 18 bases between the two ends. The CDR3 is 15 amino acids. Germline CDR1 reads LGHNA; CDR2 reads YSLEER.

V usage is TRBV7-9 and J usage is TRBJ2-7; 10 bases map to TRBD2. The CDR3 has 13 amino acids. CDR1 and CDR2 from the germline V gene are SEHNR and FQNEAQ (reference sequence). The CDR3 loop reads CASAASGSREQYF. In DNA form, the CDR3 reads TGTGCGTCGGCGGCTAGCGGGAGCCGCGAGCAGTACTTC.

As DNA, the CDR3 is TGTGCCAGCAGTTACGCCCCCCCCATGGGCCATGAGCAGTTCTTC. Its protein is CASSYAPPMGHEQFF. V gene TRBV27 combines with J gene TRBJ2-1; D ambiguous. Trimming took off 4 bases at V and 8 bases at J, with 18 bases between the two ends. CDR3 size: 15 residues. The germline CDR1 and CDR2 sequences are MNHEY and SMNVEV (reference sequence).

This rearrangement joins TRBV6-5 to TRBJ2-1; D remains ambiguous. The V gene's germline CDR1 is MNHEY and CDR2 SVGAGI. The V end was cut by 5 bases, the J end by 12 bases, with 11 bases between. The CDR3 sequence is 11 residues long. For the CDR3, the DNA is TGTGCCAGCAGTGACCTCGGAGCGCAGTTCTTC. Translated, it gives CASSDLGAQFF.

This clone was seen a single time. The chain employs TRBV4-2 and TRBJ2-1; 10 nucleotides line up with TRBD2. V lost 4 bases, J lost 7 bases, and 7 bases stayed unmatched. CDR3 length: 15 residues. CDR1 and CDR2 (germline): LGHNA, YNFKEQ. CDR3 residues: CASSPQAGGENEQFF. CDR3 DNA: TGTGCCAGCAGCCCCCAAGCGGGAGGGGAAAATGAGCAGTTCTTC.

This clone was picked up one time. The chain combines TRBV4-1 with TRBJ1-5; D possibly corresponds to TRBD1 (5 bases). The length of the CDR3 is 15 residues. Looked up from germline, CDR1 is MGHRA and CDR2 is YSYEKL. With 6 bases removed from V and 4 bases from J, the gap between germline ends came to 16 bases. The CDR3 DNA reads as TGCGCCAGCAGAGATATGGGACGTCAGAATCAGCCCCAGCATTTT. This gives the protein CASRDMGRQNQPQHF.

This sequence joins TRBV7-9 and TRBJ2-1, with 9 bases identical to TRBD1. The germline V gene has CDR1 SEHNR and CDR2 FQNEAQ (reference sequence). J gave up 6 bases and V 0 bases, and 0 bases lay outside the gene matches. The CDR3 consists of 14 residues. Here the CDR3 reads CASSLAGQGNEQFF. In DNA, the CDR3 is TGTGCCAGCAGCTTAGCGGGACAGGGCAATGAGCAGTTCTTC.

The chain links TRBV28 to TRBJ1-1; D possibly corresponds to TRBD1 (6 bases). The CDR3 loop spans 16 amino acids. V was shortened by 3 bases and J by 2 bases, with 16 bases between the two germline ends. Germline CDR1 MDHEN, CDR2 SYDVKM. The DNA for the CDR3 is TGTGCCAGCAGTTTCACCTCTGGACAGAAAAACACTGAAGCTTTCTTT. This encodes CASSFTSGQKNTEAFF.

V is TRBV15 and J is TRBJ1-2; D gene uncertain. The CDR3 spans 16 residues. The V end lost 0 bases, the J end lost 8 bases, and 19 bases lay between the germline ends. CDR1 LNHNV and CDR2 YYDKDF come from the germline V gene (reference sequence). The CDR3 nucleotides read TGTGCCACCAGCAGAGATCACCGGGAAGGGCGGTGGGGCTACACCTTC. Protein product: CATSRDHREGRWGYTF.

The chain's CDR3 is CASSPLGQGKTQYF. The CDR3 DNA is TGTGCCAGCAGTCCCCTTGGGCAGGGCAAGACCCAGTACTTC. The chain has TRBV27 and TRBJ2-5, with D possibly TRBD1 on 5 matching bases. The CDR3 totals 14 residues. Germline CDR1 reads MNHEY; CDR2 reads SMNVEV (reference sequence). The V and J ends lost 5 bases and 6 bases respectively, with 16 bases between them.

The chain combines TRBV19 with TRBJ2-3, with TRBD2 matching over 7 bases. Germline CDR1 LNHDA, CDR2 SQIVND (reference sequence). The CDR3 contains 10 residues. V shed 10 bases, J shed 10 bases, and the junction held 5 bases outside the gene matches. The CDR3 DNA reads TGTGCCACCGGGGAGGGCGCGCAGTATTTT. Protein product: CATGEGAQYF.

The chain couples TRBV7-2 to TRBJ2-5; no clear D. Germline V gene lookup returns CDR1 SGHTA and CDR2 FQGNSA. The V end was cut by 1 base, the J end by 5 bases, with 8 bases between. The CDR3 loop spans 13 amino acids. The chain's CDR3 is CASSLVEVETQYF. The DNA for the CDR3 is TGTGCCAGCAGCTTAGTGGAAGTTGAGACCCAGTACTTC.

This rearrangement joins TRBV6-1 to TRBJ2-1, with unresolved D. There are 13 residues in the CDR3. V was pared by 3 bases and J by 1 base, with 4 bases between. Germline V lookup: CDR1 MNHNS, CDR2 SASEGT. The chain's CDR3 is CASSDQSYNEQFF. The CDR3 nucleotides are TGTGCCAGCAGTGATCAGTCCTACAATGAGCAGTTCTTC.